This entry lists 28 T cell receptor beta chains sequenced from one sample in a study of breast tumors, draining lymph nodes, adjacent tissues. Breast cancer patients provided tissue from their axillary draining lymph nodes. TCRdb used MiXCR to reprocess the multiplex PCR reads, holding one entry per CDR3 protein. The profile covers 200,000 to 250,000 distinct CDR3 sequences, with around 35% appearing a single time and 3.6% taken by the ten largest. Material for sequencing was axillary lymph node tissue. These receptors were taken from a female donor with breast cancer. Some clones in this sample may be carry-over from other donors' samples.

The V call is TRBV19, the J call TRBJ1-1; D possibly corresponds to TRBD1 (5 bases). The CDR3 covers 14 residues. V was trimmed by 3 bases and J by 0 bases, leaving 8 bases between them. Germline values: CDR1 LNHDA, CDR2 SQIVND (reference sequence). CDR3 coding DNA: TGTGCCAGTAGTATCCAGGGTGTGAACACTGAAGCTTTCTTT. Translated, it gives CASSIQGVNTEAFF.

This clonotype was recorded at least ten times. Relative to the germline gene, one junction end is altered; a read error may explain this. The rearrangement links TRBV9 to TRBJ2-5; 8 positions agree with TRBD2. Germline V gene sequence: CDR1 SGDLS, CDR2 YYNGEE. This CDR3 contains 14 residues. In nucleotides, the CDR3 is TGTGCCAGTGGCCCACGCGGGGGGATGGAGACCCAGTCCTTC. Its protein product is CASGPRGGMETQSF.

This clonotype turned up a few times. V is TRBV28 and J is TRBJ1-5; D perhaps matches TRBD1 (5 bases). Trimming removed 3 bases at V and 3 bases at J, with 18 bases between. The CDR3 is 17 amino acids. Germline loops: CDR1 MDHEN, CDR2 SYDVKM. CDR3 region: CASSFDSEPPVNQPQHF. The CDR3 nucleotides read TGTGCCAGCAGTTTCGACAGTGAACCACCCGTCAATCAGCCCCAGCATTTT.

In nucleotides, the CDR3 is TGCAGTGCTAGACCGAGGGAGAACACCGGGGAGCTGTTTTTT. This encodes CSARPRENTGELFF. V usage is TRBV20-1 and J usage is TRBJ2-2; TRBD2 is a possible D gene (5 bases). This CDR3 region has 14 residues. Looked up from germline, CDR1 is DFQATT and CDR2 is SNEGSKA (reference sequence). V lost 2 bases and J lost 1, with 8 bases in between.

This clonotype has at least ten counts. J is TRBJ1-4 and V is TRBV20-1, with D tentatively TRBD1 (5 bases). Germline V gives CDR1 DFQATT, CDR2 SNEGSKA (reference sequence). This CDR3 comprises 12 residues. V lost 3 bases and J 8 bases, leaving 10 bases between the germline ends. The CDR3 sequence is CSARGDREKLFF. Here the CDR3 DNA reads TGCAGTGCTAGGGGGGATCGGGAAAAACTGTTTTTT.

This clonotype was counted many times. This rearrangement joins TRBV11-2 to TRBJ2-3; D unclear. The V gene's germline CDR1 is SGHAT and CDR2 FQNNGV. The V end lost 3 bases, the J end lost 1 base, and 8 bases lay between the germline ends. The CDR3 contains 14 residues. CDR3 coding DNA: TGTGCCAGCAGCTTTGGCACCCGCACAGATACGCAGTATTTT. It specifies CASSFGTRTDTQYF. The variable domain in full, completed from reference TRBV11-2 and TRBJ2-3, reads EAGVAQSPRYKIIEKRQSVAFWCNPISGHATLYWYQQILGQGPKLLIQFQNNGVVDDSQLPKDRFSAERLKGVDSTLKIQPAKLEDSAVYLCASSFGTRTDTQYFGPGTRLTVL.

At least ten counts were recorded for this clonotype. The CDR3 sequence: CASSLRDRANYGYTF. CDR3 in DNA: TGTGCCAGCAGTTTACGGGACAGGGCTAACTATGGCTACACCTTC. The J gene is TRBJ1-2, the V gene TRBV28; 9 bases are a match to TRBD1. V gave up 2 bases and J gave up 0 bases; unmatched junction bases: 1. The CDR3 is 15 residues long. CDR1 and CDR2 (germline): MDHEN, SYDVKM.

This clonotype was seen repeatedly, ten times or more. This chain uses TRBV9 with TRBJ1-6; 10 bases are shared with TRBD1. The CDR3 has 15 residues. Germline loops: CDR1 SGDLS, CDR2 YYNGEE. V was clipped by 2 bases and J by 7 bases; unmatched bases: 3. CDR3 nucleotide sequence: TGTGCCAGCAGCGTCTCGGGACAGGGGAATTCACCCCTCCACTTT. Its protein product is CASSVSGQGNSPLHF.

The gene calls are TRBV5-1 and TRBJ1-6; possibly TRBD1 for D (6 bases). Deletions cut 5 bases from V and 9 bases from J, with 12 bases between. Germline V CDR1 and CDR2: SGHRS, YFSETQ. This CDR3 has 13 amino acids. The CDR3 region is CASSQQGSSPLHF. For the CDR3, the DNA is TGCGCCAGCAGTCAACAGGGTAGTTCACCCCTCCACTTT.

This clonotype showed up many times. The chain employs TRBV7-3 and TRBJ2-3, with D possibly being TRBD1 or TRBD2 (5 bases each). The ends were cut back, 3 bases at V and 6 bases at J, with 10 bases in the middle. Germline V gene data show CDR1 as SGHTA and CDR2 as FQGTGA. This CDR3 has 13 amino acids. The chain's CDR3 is CASSFGGGDTQYF. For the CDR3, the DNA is TGTGCCAGCAGCTTTGGGGGTGGGGATACGCAGTATTTT.

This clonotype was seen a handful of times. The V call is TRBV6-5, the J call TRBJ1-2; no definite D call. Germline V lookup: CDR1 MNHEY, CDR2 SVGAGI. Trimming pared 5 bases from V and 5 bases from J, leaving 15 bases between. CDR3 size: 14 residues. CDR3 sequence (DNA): TGTGCCAGCAGTCCCCTAACTGGAGGATATGGCTACACCTTC. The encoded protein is CASSPLTGGYGYTF.

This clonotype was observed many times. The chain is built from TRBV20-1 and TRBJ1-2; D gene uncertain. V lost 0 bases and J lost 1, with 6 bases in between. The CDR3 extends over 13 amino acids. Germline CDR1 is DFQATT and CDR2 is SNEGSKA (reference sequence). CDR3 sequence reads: CSARDQFNYGYTF. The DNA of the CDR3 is TGCAGTGCTAGAGATCAGTTTAACTATGGCTACACCTTC.

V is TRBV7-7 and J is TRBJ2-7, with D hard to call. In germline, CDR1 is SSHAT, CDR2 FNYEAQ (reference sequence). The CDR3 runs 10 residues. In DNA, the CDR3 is TGTGCTAGAGCTGGCTACGAGCAGTACTTC. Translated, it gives CARAGYEQYF.

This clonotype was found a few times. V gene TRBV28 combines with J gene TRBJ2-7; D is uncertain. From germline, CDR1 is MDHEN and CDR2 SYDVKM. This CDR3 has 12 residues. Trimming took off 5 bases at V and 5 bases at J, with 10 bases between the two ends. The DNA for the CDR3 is TGTGCCAGCAGTGGTAGGAGAAACGAGCAGTACTTC. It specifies CASSGRRNEQYF. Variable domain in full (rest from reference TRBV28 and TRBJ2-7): DVKVTQSSRYLVKRTGEKVFLECVQDMDHENMFWYRQDPGLGLRLIYFSYDVKMKEKGDIPEGYSVSREKKERFSLILESASTNQTSMYLCASSGRRNEQYFGPGTRLTVT.

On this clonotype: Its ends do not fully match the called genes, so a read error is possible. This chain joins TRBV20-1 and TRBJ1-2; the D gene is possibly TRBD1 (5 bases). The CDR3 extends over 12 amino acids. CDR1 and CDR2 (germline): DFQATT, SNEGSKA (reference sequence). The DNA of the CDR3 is TGCAGCGGTCGGGGGGGGTCGGAAGGCTCCACCTTC. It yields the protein CSGRGGSEGSTF.

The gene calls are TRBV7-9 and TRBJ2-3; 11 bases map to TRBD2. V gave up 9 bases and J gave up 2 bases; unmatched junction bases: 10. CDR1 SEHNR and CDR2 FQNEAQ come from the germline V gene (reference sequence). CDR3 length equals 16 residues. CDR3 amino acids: CASRKTSGASTDTQYF. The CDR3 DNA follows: TGTGCCAGTAGAAAGACTAGCGGGGCCTCCACAGATACGCAGTATTTT.

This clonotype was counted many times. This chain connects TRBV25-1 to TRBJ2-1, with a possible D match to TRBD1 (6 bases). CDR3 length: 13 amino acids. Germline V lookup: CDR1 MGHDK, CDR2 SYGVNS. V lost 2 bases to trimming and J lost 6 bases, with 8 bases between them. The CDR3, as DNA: TGTGCCAGCAGTGAAATACAGGGCAATGAGCAGTTCTTC. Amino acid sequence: CASSEIQGNEQFF. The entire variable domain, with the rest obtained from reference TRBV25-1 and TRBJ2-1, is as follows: EADIYQTPRYLVIGTGKKITLECSQTMGHDKMYWYQQDPGMELHLIHYSYGVNSTEKGDLSSESTVSRIRTEHFPLTLESARPSHTSQYLCASSEIQGNEQFFGPGTRLTVL.

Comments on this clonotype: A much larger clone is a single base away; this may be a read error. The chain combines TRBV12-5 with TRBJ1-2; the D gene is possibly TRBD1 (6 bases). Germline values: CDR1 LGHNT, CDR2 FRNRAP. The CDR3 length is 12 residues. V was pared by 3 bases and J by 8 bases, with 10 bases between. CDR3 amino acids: CASGFTGSGYTF. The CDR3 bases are TGTGCTAGTGGTTTCACAGGGAGCGGCTACACCTTC. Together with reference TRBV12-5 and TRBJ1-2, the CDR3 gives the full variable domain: DARVTQTPRHKVTEMGQEVTMRCQPILGHNTVFWYRQTMMQGLELLAYFRNRAPLDDSGMPKDRFSAEMPDATLATLKIQPSEPRDSAVYFCASGFTGSGYTFGSGTRLTVV.

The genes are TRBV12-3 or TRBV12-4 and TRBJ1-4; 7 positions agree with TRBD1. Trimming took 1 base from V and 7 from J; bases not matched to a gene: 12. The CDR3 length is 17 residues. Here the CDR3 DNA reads TGTGCCAGCAGTTTAGGGGGCAGGGGGACTCTTGGTGAAAAACTGTTTTTT. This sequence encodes CASSLGGRGTLGEKLFF.

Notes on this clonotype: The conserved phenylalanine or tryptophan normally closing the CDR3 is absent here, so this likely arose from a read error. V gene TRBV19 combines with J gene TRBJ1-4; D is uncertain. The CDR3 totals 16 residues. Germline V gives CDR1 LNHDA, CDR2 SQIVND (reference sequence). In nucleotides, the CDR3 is TGTGCCAGTAGCATAGTTCCCCCTCACGGAAGGGAAAAACTGTTTTCT. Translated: CASSIVPPHGREKLFS.

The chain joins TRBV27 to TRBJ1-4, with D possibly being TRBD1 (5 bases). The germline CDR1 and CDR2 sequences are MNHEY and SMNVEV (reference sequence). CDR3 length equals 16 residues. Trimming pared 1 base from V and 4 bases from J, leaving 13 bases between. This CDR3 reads CASSLFPGTVNEKLFF. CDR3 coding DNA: TGTGCCAGCAGTTTATTCCCAGGGACGGTTAATGAAAAACTGTTTTTT.

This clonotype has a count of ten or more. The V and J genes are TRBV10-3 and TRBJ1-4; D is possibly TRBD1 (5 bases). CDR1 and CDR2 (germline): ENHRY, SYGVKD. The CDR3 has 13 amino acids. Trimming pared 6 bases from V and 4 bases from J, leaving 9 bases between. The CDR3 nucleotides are TGTGCCATCAGGGGGGGAGTTAATGAAAAACTGTTTTTT. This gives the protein CAIRGGVNEKLFF.

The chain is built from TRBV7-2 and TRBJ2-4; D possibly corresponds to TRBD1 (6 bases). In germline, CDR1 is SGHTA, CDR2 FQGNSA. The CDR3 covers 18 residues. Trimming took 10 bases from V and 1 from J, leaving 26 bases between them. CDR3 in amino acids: CATTPPLTGTQAKNIQYF. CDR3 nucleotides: TGTGCCACCACTCCCCCACTTACCGGGACACAGGCCAAAAACATTCAGTACTTC.

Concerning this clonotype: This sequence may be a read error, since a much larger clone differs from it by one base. This CDR3 reads CASSLGGAGRSYGYTF. CDR3 in DNA: TGTGCCAGCAGCTTGGGGGGGGCAGGTAGATCCTATGGCTACACCTTC. The rearrangement links TRBV5-6 to TRBJ1-2, with D perhaps matching TRBD1 (6 bases). Germline CDR1 is SGHDT and CDR2 is YYEEEE. The CDR3 totals 16 residues. Trimming removed 0 bases at V and 4 bases at J, with 16 bases between.

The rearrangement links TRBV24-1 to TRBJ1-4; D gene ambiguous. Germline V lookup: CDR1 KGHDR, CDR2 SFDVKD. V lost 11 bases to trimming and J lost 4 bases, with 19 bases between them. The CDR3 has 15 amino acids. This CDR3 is CASTQSTGLNEKLFF. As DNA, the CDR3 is TGTGCCAGCACCCAGTCGACCGGGCTTAATGAAAAACTGTTTTTT.

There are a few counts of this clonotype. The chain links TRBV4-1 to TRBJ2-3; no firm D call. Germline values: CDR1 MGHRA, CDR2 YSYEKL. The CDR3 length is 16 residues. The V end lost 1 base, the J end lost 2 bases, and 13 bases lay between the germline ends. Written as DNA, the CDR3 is TGCGCCAGCAGCCAAGGGCCTCTAGATCCCACAGATACGCAGTATTTT. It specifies CASSQGPLDPTDTQYF.

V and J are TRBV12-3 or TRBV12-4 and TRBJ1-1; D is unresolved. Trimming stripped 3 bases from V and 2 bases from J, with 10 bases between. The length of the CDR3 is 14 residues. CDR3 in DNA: TGTGCCAGCAGTTTGGTAGGGTTTAACACTGAAGCTTTCTTT. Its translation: CASSLVGFNTEAFF.

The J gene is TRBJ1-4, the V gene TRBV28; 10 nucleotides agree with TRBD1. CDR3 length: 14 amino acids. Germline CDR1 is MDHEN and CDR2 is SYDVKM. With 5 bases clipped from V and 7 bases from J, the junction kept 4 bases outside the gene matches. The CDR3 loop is CASSRQGALEKLFF. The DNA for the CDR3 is TGTGCCAGCAGTAGACAGGGGGCGCTTGAAAAACTGTTTTTT. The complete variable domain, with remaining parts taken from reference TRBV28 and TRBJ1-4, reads DVKVTQSSRYLVKRTGEKVFLECVQDMDHENMFWYRQDPGLGLRLIYFSYDVKMKEKGDIPEGYSVSREKKERFSLILESASTNQTSMYLCASSRQGALEKLFFGSGTQLSVL.